This is a list of T cell receptor beta chains from one sample in a study of blood T cells in healthy people across ages. TCRdb used MiXCR to reprocess the 5' RACE reads, holding one entry per CDR3 protein. Of about 680,000 distinct CDR3 sequences detected, over 45% appear once; the ten largest clones hold roughly 31%. The sequenced sample was blood. Source of these receptors: a woman aged 55-75 years in good health. The CDR3 runs from the conserved cysteine through the conserved F or W. The order of the fields is D gene, clone size, CDR3 length, V gene, J gene, CDR3 protein, CDR3 DNA. The D gene is left open where the match is weak. Not all rows give a size; the values are once, few, many and, for expanded clones, a class.

NA	few	14	TRBV5-1	TRBJ2-1	CASSTPALYNEQFF	TGCGCCAGCAGCACCCCGGCCCTCTACAATGAGCAGTTCTTC
TRBD1	once	15	TRBV6-6	TRBJ1-1	CASSYSGQVNTEAFF	TGTGCCAGCAGTTACTCGGGACAGGTGAACACTGAAGCTTTCTTT
TRBD1	NA	16	TRBV6-5	TRBJ1-5	CASRGQGFGSNQPQHF	TGTGCCAGCAGGGGACAGGGGTTCGGGAGCAATCAGCCCCAGCATTTT
TRBD1	NA	13	TRBV2	TRBJ2-7	CASTGGTLYEQYF	TGTGCCAGTACAGGGGGCACCCTCTACGAGCAGTACTTC
TRBD2	few	15	TRBV7-3	TRBJ2-1	CASSRLAGGPNEQFF	TGTGCCAGCAGCCGACTAGCGGGAGGGCCAAATGAGCAGTTCTTC
TRBD1	NA	15	TRBV5-1	TRBJ2-7	CASSLGQGEVHEQYF	TGCGCCAGCAGCTTGGGACAGGGGGAAGTCCATGAGCAGTACTTC
TRBD2	few	14	TRBV7-2	TRBJ2-4	CASSFLGLADIQYF	TGTGCCAGCAGCTTTCTGGGACTAGCGGACATTCAGTACTTC
TRBD2	NA	14	TRBV28	TRBJ2-7	CASTNSGRGYEQYF	TGTGCCAGCACCAATAGCGGGAGGGGGTACGAGCAGTACTTC
NA	few	11	TRBV6-6	TRBJ2-2	CASRLTGELFF	TGTGCCAGCCGACTCACCGGGGAGCTGTTTTTT
NA	NA	12	TRBV7-2	TRBJ1-1	CASSQTYTEAFF	TGTGCCAGCAGCCAGACATACACTGAAGCTTTCTTT
TRBD1	NA	16	TRBV20-1	TRBJ2-5	CSARDAGTGGLKTQYF	TGCAGTGCTAGAGACGCCGGGACAGGGGGTTTGAAGACCCAGTACTTC
NA	few	14	TRBV5-1	TRBJ2-5	CASSLDQIQETQYF	TGCGCCAGCAGCTTGGATCAGATTCAAGAGACCCAGTACTTC
TRBD2	NA	15	TRBV4-2	TRBJ2-1	CASSQGGGNYNEQFF	TGTGCCAGCAGCCAAGGGGGGGGGAACTACAATGAGCAGTTCTTC